Listed here is a single T cell receptor beta chain. Its specificity is not known. The sort gate was single viable CD3+CD4+CD8-CD45RO+ cells for memory CD4+ T cells. Positive selection with CD4 microbeads enriched total CD4+ T cells. The V end lost 0 bases, the J end lost 2 bases, and 10 bases lay between the germline ends. Looked up from germline, CDR1 is SGHTA and CDR2 is FQGTGA. The CDR3 extends over 15 amino acids. This entry belongs to a study of memory CD4+ T cells and cytomegalovirus serostatus. Study at large: Healthy Belgian adult donors included nine or ten CMV-positive and 24 CMV-negative people.

Study-level findings and limits: CD4+ memory repertoires contained 67 of 164 reported CMV TCRbeta sequences.

Original methodology: After removing out-of-frame reads, over 2 million distinct TCRbeta sequences remained. Produced via immunoSEQ multiplex PCR; TCRdb's table is partial and in-frame only. V, J and clone size are those of that table, while D and trimming were read from the DNA. The repertoire has some 49,000 clones, around four fifths of them found once; the top ten carry around 0.99%. The rearrangement uses TRBV7-3 and TRBJ1-1, with D perhaps matching TRBD1 (5 bases). What was sequenced was memory CD4+ T cells from blood. This clonotype was obtained from an adult in good health and CMV-seronegative. This CDR3 is CASSLTAGGNTEAFF. In DNA, the CDR3 is TGTGCCAGCAGCTTAACCGCCGGGGGTAACACTGAAGCTTTCTTT.